One and the same sample provided the 21 T cell receptor beta chains below, sequenced in a study of CD8+ T cells in alopecia areata. This sample's treatment: oral pan-JAK inhibitor, 5-10 mg twice daily. The authors extracted RNA and reverse transcribed it into cDNA as the sequencing template. The protocol was immunoSEQ multiplex PCR, while the TCRdb copy is restricted to in-frame clones and leaves out a portion. Seen here are around 270,000 clones, more than 45% observed once, and the top ten hold roughly 1.8%. Sequencing was performed on CD4+ T cells sorted from blood, taken at week 24, from a patient treated with tofacitinib. The source is a human donor with alopecia areata.

Notes on this clone: Within the sample, other DNA sequences also encode this same CDR3. The chain recombines TRBV14 with TRBJ2-7; D not certain. V was pared by 2 bases and J by 6 bases, with 5 bases between. The V gene's germline CDR1 is SGHDN and CDR2 FVKESK. The CDR3 is made up of 11 amino acids. In DNA form, the CDR3 reads TGTGCCAGCAGCCAACTTGGCGAGCAGTACTTC. Encoded protein: CASSQLGEQYF.

The V call is TRBV4-1, the J call TRBJ2-3; D gene unclear. This CDR3 spans 14 amino acids. V was clipped by 3 bases and J by 0 bases, with 7 bases between them. In germline, CDR1 is MGHRA, CDR2 YSYEKL. The CDR3 is CASSHAYSTDTQYF. The DNA of the CDR3 is TGCGCCAGCAGCCACGCCTACAGCACAGATACGCAGTATTTT.

This clone showed up just a few times. This rearrangement joins TRBV2 to TRBJ2-3, with a weak D call TRBD1 (6 bases). Germline values: CDR1 SNHLY, CDR2 FYNNEI. The germline V and J ends were trimmed by 2 bases and 14 bases, with 17 bases remaining between them. This CDR3 has 13 residues. CDR3 in amino acids: CASSEIVGHSRYF. CDR3 nucleotides: TGTGCCAGCAGTGAAATCGTGGGACATTCGCGGTATTTT.

The sample holds a few counts of this clone. The chain uses TRBV27 and TRBJ2-7; D unclear. This CDR3 comprises 10 residues. V was cut by 7 bases and J by 7 bases, with 8 bases left in between. CDR1 and CDR2 from the germline V gene are MNHEY and SMNVEV (reference sequence). CDR3 sequence (DNA): TGTGCCAGCATCTCCGGGGAGCAGTACTTC. It is translated as CASISGEQYF.

Only one count was recorded for this clone. The chain carries TRBV7-9 and TRBJ2-3; 9 bases fit TRBD1. Germline values: CDR1 SEHNR, CDR2 FQNEAQ (reference sequence). The CDR3 is made up of 15 amino acids. Trimming took 5 bases from V and 2 from J; bases not matched to a gene: 5. The CDR3 coding sequence is TGTGCCAGCAGCCTGGGACAGGGAGTCACAGATACGCAGTATTTT. Amino acids: CASSLGQGVTDTQYF.

The V and J genes are TRBV30 and TRBJ2-7; D gene uncertain. The CDR3 contains 14 residues. The germline V gene has CDR1 GTSNPN and CDR2 SVGIG (reference sequence). V lost 1 base and J 3 bases, leaving 13 bases between the germline ends. Here the CDR3 DNA reads TGTGCCTGGAGTGGCCCCCCCAAGGGCTACGAGCAGTACTTC. Translating gives CAWSGPPKGYEQYF.

This chain links TRBV5-6 with TRBJ2-5; TRBD1 is a possible D gene (5 bases). V was shortened by 0 bases and J by 2 bases, with 8 bases between the two germline ends. Germline CDR1 reads SGHDT; CDR2 reads YYEEEE. The CDR3 loop spans 14 amino acids. CDR3 sequence reads: CASSLEQVQETQYF. The CDR3 region has the DNA TGTGCCAGCAGCTTGGAACAGGTTCAAGAGACCCAGTACTTC.

This chain uses TRBV20-1 with TRBJ2-1, with a weak D call TRBD2 (5 bases). Germline assignment: CDR1 DFQATT and CDR2 SNEGSKA (reference sequence). The length of the CDR3 is 11 residues. Trimming removed 3 bases from V and 5 bases from J, with 5 bases in between. CDR3 loop: CSASSDNEQFF. The CDR3 nucleotides read TGCAGTGCTAGTAGCGACAATGAGCAGTTCTTC.

V usage is TRBV4-2 and J usage is TRBJ1-2; possibly TRBD1 for D (6 bases). This CDR3 contains 15 residues. The V end lost 4 bases, the J end lost 0 bases, and 12 bases lay between the germline ends. The germline gives CDR1 LGHNA, CDR2 YNFKEQ. The chain's CDR3 is CASSRGGQTNYGYTF. In DNA form, the CDR3 reads TGTGCCAGCAGCCGCGGAGGACAGACTAACTATGGCTACACCTTC.

The chain has TRBV5-1 and TRBJ2-3, with D uncertain. Trimming pared 1 base from V and 6 bases from J, leaving 9 bases between. This CDR3 spans 13 amino acids. Germline loops: CDR1 SGHRS, CDR2 YFSETQ. CDR3 loop: CASSLLVLDTQYF. The CDR3, as DNA: TGCGCCAGCAGCTTGTTGGTTTTGGATACGCAGTATTTT.

The J gene is TRBJ1-2, the V gene TRBV7-2; 7 bases line up with TRBD1. This CDR3 has 13 amino acids. Germline values: CDR1 SGHTA, CDR2 FQGNSA. V shed 1 base, J shed 6 bases, and the junction held 2 bases outside the gene matches. The chain's CDR3 is CASSLVTGDGYTF. CDR3 coding DNA: TGTGCCAGCAGCTTAGTCACAGGGGATGGCTACACCTTC.

There are a few counts of this clone. This chain links TRBV29-1 with TRBJ1-2; possibly TRBD1 for D (5 bases). This CDR3 is built from 12 residues. CDR1 and CDR2 (germline): SQVTM, ANQGSEA. Trimming stripped 3 bases from V and 7 bases from J, with 12 bases between. The CDR3 sequence is CSVDTGLGGYTF. Written as DNA, the CDR3 is TGCAGCGTTGATACAGGTTTAGGTGGCTACACCTTC.

The rearrangement uses TRBV28 and TRBJ1-2; D perhaps matches TRBD1 (5 bases). Germline V CDR1 and CDR2: MDHEN, SYDVKM. There are 12 residues in the CDR3. V was trimmed by 11 bases and J by 6 bases, leaving 16 bases between them. CDR3 coding DNA: TGTGCCGGAAGAAAAAGGGACGATGGCTACACCTTC. Its protein is CAGRKRDDGYTF.

The chain is built from TRBV5-1 and TRBJ2-1; D not resolved. CDR3 size: 13 residues. Looked up from germline, CDR1 is SGHRS and CDR2 is YFSETQ. V was trimmed by 0 bases and J by 4 bases, leaving 5 bases between them. The CDR3, as DNA: TGCGCCAGCAGCTTGGACCAGTACAATGAGCAGTTCTTC. The encoded protein is CASSLDQYNEQFF.

The chain uses TRBV7-2 and TRBJ2-5; D is possibly TRBD2 (5 bases). This CDR3 is 14 amino acids long. Trimming stripped 3 bases from V and 4 bases from J, with 12 bases between. Looked up from germline, CDR1 is SGHTA and CDR2 is FQGNSA. The CDR3: CASSLEEGRETQYF. DNA for the CDR3: TGTGCCAGCAGCTTGGAAGAGGGCCGAGAGACCCAGTACTTC.

V and J are TRBV7-2 and TRBJ2-5, with TRBD2 as a possible D gene (5 bases). CDR3 size: 15 residues. V lost 1 base, J lost 0 bases, and 9 bases lay in between. In germline, CDR1 is SGHTA, CDR2 FQGNSA. In DNA form, the CDR3 reads TGTGCCAGCAGCTTAGATGAGGGCTACCAAGAGACCCAGTACTTC. Its protein is CASSLDEGYQETQYF.

This clone was found many times. CDR3 sequence: CASSPGGYYGYTF. As DNA, the CDR3 is TGTGCCAGCAGCCCGGGAGGGTACTATGGCTACACCTTC. V is TRBV7-9 and J is TRBJ1-2; D unresolved. This CDR3 is built from 13 residues. The germline gives CDR1 SEHNR, CDR2 FQNEAQ (reference sequence). Trimming shortened V by 5 bases and J by 3 bases, and 10 bases separated the two germline ends.

The CDR3 DNA reads as TGTGCCAGTCGGGGACTCACATCCTACGAGCAGTACTTC. Translation: CASRGLTSYEQYF. The rearrangement joins TRBV13 to TRBJ2-7; a weak D match, TRBD2 (6 bases). The CDR3 extends over 13 amino acids. Per germline, CDR1 PRHDT and CDR2 FYEKMQ (reference sequence). Trimming shortened V by 9 bases and J by 1 base, and 13 bases separated the two germline ends.

This clone was counted only a few times. The chain combines TRBV5-5 with TRBJ1-1, with D unclear. The CDR3 sequence is 14 residues long. With 3 bases removed from V and 8 bases from J, the gap between germline ends came to 17 bases. Per the germline V gene, CDR1 is SGHKS and CDR2 is YYEKEE (reference sequence). The CDR3 DNA is TGTGCCAGCAGCTCCGCGGCACGCAGGATCGAAGCTTTCTTT. It translates to CASSSAARRIEAFF.

The chain combines TRBV5-6 with TRBJ1-6; 7 bases map to TRBD1. V dropped 0 bases and J dropped 6; count of bases not matched to a gene: 3. The germline V gene has CDR1 SGHDT and CDR2 YYEEEE. This CDR3 contains 15 residues. CDR3 region: CASSLGGTVNSPLHF. In DNA form, the CDR3 reads TGTGCCAGCAGCTTGGGTGGGACAGTTAATTCACCCCTCCACTTT.

The V call is TRBV7-9, the J call TRBJ2-1, with D unresolved. This CDR3 comprises 13 residues. Per germline, CDR1 SEHNR and CDR2 FQNEAQ (reference sequence). V was trimmed by 3 bases and J by 4 bases, leaving 7 bases between them. CDR3: CASSLLGYNEQFF. The CDR3 DNA follows: TGTGCCAGCAGCTTGTTGGGGTACAATGAGCAGTTCTTC.